The text below deals with one T cell receptor (beta chain). This could be a read error, since a much larger clone is one nucleotide away. The CDR3 length is 12 residues. Germline values: CDR1 SEHNR, CDR2 FQNEAQ (reference sequence). The source of the sample is a study of T-cell reconstitution after alpha-beta-depleted transplantation in children. A library of TCRbeta sequences, prepared with unique molecular identifiers, was generated. TCRdb called the PCR reads again in MiXCR, with one record for every CDR3 protein. The sample has 150,000 to 200,000 distinct CDR3 sequences; around 6.8% are singletons.

This chain connects TRBV7-9 to TRBJ2-1; 10 bases agree with TRBD1. The J call may be mistaken, given a closer DNA end match to TRBJ2-7. Sequencing used PBMCs from the stem cell graft donor, obtained from the stem cell graft. This receptor was obtained from a human donor who donated a stem cell graft to a child with Wiskott-Aldrich syndrome. The DNA for the CDR3 is TGCGTAGGGACAGGGGTATACAATGAGCAGTACTTC. Its translation is CVGTGVYNEQYF.